The count of the clone carrying this TCR beta chain is one. The antigen is not known. Time point: pre-treatment baseline. The CDR3 spans 16 residues. J lost 0 bases, V lost 4 bases, and 8 bases had no gene match. In germline, CDR1 is SGHRS, CDR2 YFSETQ. The assay was immunoSEQ multiplex PCR, and TCRdb's table has in-frame clones only and misses some. The sample contains some 6,300 clones, approximately 88% of which appear only once. The data are from a study of blood T cell dynamics during melanoma immunotherapy. Whole-study results and caveats: It remained unknown if the driving T cell clones were melanoma-specific.

The sequence derives from a human donor with melanoma. Some clones in this sample may be carry-over from other donors' samples. This material consisted of blood, taken from a patient treated with checkpoint blockade. The chain has TRBV5-1 and TRBJ2-3; 7 bases align to TRBD2. CDR3 in amino acids: CASSLGLADSTDTQYF. Written as DNA, the CDR3 is TGCGCCAGCAGCCTGGGGCTAGCGGATAGCACAGATACGCAGTATTTT.